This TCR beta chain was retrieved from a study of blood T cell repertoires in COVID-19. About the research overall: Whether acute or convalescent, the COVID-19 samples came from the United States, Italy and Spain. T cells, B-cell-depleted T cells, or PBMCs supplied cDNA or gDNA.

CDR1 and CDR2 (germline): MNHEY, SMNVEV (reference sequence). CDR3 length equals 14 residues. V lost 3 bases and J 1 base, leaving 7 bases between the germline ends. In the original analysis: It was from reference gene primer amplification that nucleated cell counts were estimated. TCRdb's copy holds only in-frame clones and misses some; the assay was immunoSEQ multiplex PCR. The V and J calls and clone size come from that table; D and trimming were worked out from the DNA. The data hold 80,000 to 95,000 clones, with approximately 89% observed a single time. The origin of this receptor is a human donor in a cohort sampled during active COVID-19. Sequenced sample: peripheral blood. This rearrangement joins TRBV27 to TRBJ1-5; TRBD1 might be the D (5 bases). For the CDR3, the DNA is TGTGCCAGCAGTTTTAGGGGCAGCAATCAGCCCCAGCATTTT. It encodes CASSFRGSNQPQHF.